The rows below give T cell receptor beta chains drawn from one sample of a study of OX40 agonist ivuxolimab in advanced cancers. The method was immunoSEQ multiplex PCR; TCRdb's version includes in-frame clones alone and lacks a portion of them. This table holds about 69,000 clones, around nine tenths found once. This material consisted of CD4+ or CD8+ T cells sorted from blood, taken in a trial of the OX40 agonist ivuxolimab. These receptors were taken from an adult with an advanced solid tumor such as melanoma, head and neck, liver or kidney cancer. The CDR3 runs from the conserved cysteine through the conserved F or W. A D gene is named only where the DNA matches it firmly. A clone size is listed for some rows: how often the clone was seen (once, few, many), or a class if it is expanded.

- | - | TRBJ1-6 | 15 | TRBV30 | CAWSGQGSWYSPLHF | TGTGCCTGGAGTGGTCAGGGGTCATGGTATTCACCCCTCCACTTT
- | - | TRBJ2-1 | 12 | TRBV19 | CATKKSGREQFF | TGTGCCACCAAGAAAAGCGGGCGTGAGCAGTTCTTC
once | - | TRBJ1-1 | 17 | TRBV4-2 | CASSHPWGLAQGVEAFF | TGTGCCAGCAGCCACCCGTGGGGGCTGGCACAAGGTGTTGAAGCTTTCTTT
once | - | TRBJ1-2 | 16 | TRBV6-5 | CASSYSKGAGNYGYTF | TGTGCCAGCAGTTACTCGAAAGGGGCAGGGAACTATGGCTACACCTTC
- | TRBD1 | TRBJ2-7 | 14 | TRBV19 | CASSIVGTAYEQYF | TGTGCCAGTAGTATTGTCGGGACAGCCTACGAGCAGTACTTC
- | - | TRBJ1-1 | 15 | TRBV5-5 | CASSLRTPENTEAFF | TGTGCCAGCAGCCTTAGGACACCCGAGAACACTGAAGCTTTCTTT
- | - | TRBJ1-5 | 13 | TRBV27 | CASSRYNNQPQHF | TGTGCCAGCAGTCGATACAACAATCAGCCCCAGCATTTT
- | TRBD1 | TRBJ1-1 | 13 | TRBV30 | CAWSTGVVTEAFF | TGTGCCTGGAGTACAGGGGTAGTGACTGAAGCTTTCTTT
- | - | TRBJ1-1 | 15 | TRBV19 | CASSTPWSGITEAFF | TGTGCCAGTAGTACCCCATGGTCTGGAATCACTGAAGCTTTCTTT
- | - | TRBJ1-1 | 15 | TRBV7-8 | CASSPTLTGFAEAFF | TGTGCCAGCAGCCCTACCTTAACAGGATTCGCTGAAGCTTTCTTT
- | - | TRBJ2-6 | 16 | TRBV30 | CAWSPGPQTGANVLTF | TGTGCCTGGAGTCCCGGGCCCCAGACCGGGGCCAACGTCCTGACTTTC
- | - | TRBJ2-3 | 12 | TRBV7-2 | CASSATFDTQYF | TGTGCCAGCAGCGCTACTTTCGATACGCAGTATTTT
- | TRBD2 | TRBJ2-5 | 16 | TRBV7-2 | CASTGGVNPPRETQYF | TGTGCCAGCACCGGGGGGGTCAACCCGCCTCGGGAGACCCAGTACTTC
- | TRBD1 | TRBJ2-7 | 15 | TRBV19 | CASSTGQGAGYEQYF | TGTGCCAGTAGTACAGGACAGGGGGCAGGCTACGAGCAGTACTTC
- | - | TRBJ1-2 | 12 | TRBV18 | CASSSSVHGYTF | TGTGCCAGCTCAAGTTCAGTCCATGGCTACACCTTC
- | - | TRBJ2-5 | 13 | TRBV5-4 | CASSLRELETQYF | TGTGCCAGCAGCTTAAGAGAACTAGAGACCCAGTACTTC
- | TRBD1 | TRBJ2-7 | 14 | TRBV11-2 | CASSPQGRPDEQYF | TGTGCCAGCAGCCCACAGGGGCGCCCTGACGAGCAGTACTTC
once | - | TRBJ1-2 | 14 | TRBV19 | CASSIPPGSDGYTF | TGTGCCAGTAGTATCCCCCCCGGATCGGATGGCTACACCTTC
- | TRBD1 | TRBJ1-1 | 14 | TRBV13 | CASSPGTGHTEAFF | TGTGCCAGCAGCCCCGGGACAGGGCACACTGAAGCTTTCTTT
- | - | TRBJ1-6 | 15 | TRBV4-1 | CASSQGTLGNSPLHF | TGCGCCAGCAGCCAAGGGACCCTAGGGAATTCACCCCTCCACTTT
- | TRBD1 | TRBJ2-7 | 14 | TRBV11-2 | CASSQGQGSYEQYF | TGTGCCAGCAGCCAGGGACAGGGATCATACGAGCAGTACTTC
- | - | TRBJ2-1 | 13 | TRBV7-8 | CASSLSGHEEQFF | TGTGCCAGCAGCTTGTCCGGACACGAAGAGCAGTTCTTC
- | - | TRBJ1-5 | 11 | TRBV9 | CASSVNQPQHF | TGTGCCAGCAGCGTAAACCAGCCCCAGCATTTT
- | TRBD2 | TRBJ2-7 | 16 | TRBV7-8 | CASSLELADRIYEQYF | TGTGCCAGCAGCTTAGAACTAGCGGATCGTATCTACGAGCAGTACTTC
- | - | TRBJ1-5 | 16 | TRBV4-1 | CASSQRGSDLNQPQHF | TGCGCCAGCAGCCAAAGGGGGTCCGATCTTAATCAGCCCCAGCATTTT
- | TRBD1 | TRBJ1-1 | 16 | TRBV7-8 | CASSSPTGLGNTEAFF | TGTGCCAGCAGCTCCCCGACAGGGCTAGGGAACACTGAAGCTTTCTTT
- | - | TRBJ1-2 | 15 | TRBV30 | CAWSLLGGLNYGYTF | TGTGCCTGGAGTCTTCTGGGGGGCCTTAACTATGGCTACACCTTC
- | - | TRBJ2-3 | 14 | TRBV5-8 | CASSLRGQPDTQYF | TGTGCCAGCAGCTTGAGAGGGCAGCCAGATACGCAGTATTTT
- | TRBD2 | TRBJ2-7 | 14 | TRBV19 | CASGWTSGAYEQYF | TGTGCCAGCGGATGGACTAGCGGGGCCTACGAGCAGTACTTC
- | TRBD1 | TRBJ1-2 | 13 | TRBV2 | CATLGQQNYGYTF | TGTGCCACGCTGGGACAGCAAAACTATGGCTACACCTTC
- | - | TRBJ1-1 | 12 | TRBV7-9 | CASAFGGTEAFF | TGTGCCAGCGCCTTCGGGGGCACTGAAGCTTTCTTT
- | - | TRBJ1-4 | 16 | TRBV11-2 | CASSLEGSWGNEKLFF | TGTGCCAGCAGCTTAGAGGGGTCTTGGGGTAATGAAAAACTGTTTTTT
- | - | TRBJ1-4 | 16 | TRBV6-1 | CASSEGGGSRNEKLFF | TGTGCCAGCAGTGAAGGGGGTGGCAGTAGAAATGAAAAACTGTTTTTT
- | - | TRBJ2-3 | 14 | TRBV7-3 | CASSLMGGTDTQYF | TGTGCCAGCAGCTTAATGGGGGGCACAGATACGCAGTATTTT
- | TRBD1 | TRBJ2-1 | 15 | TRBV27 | CASSFRQGAGNEQFF | TGTGCCAGCAGTTTCCGACAGGGGGCCGGCAATGAGCAGTTCTTC
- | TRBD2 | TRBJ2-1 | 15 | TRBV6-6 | CASSHSRPGGNEQFF | TGTGCCAGCAGTCATTCGAGGCCGGGGGGCAATGAGCAGTTCTTC
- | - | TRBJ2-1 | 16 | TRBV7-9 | CASSSLLGGVSSEQFF | TGTGCCAGCAGCAGTCTTCTAGGGGGGGTTTCGAGTGAGCAGTTCTTC
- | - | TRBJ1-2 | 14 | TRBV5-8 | CASSFLPNLEGYTF | TGTGCCAGCAGCTTCCTTCCCAACTTAGAAGGCTACACCTTC
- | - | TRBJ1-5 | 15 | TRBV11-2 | CASSSTDYSNQPQHF | TGTGCCAGCAGCTCGACAGACTATAGCAATCAGCCCCAGCATTTT
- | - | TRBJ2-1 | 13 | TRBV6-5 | CASSYSPGNEQFF | TGTGCCAGCAGTTACTCACCGGGGAATGAGCAGTTCTTC
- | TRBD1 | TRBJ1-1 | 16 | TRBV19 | CASGHGPGTGNTEAFF | TGTGCCAGTGGACACGGGCCCGGGACAGGGAACACTGAAGCTTTCTTT
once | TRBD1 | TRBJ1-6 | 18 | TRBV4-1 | CASSQTINRGVRNSPLHF | TGCGCCAGCAGCCAGACTATAAACAGGGGGGTAAGGAATTCACCCCTCCACTTT
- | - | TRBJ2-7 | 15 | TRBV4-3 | CASSPGLTASYEQYF | TGCGCCAGCAGCCCAGGGCTGACTGCCTCCTACGAGCAGTACTTC
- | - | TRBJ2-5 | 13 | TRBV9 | CASSVGSLETQYF | TGTGCCAGCAGCGTAGGTTCGTTGGAGACCCAGTACTTC
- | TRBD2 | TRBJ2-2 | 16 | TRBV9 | CASSAGLAGNTGELFF | TGTGCCAGCAGCGCAGGACTAGCGGGGAACACCGGGGAGCTGTTTTTT
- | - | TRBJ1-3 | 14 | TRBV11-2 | CASSLVGTGNTIYF | TGTGCCAGCAGCTTAGTAGGGACTGGAAACACCATATATTTT
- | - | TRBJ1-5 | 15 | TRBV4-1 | CASSQKQGRHQPQHF | TGCGCCAGCAGCCAAAAGCAGGGAAGGCATCAGCCCCAGCATTTT
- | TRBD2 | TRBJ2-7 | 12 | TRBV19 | CASGSPGGEQYF | TGTGCCAGCGGCTCCCCCGGGGGGGAGCAGTACTTC
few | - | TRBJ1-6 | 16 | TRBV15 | CATSRDWDLDNSPLHF | TGTGCCACCAGCAGAGATTGGGACTTGGATAATTCACCCCTCCACTTT
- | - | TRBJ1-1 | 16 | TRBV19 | CASSPPGAGGHTEAFF | TGTGCCAGTAGTCCTCCGGGTGCCGGTGGGCACACTGAAGCTTTCTTT
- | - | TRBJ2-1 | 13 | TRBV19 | CASKPNTHNEQFF | TGTGCCAGTAAACCAAACACCCATAATGAGCAGTTCTTC
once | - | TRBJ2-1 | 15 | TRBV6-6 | CASSPFGGTGSEQFF | TGTGCCAGCAGTCCCTTTGGGGGGACGGGGTCTGAGCAGTTCTTC
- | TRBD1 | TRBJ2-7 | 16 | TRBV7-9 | CASSLGDRGGIYEQYF | TGTGCCAGCAGCTTAGGCGACAGGGGGGGAATCTACGAGCAGTACTTC
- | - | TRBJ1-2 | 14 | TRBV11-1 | CASSPQGPAYGYTF | TGTGCCAGCAGCCCACAGGGTCCCGCCTATGGCTACACCTTC
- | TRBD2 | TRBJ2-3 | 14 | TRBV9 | CASSVSGRGDTQYF | TGTGCCAGCAGCGTTAGCGGGAGGGGAGATACGCAGTATTTT
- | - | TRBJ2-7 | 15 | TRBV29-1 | CSVEVGETLTYEQYF | TGCAGCGTTGAAGTTGGGGAGACGCTGACCTACGAGCAGTACTTC